These T cell receptor beta chains were read from a single sample in a study of blood T cell repertoires in COVID-19. The repertoire was sequenced with immunoSEQ multiplex PCR; TCRdb's copy has only in-frame clones and lacks some. The sample has 140,000 or so clones; approximately 87% are singletons. Source material: peripheral blood. The source of these receptors is a man aged 45-65 years who had recovered from COVID-19. Both conserved end residues are part of each CDR3. A D gene is named only where the DNA matches it firmly. Size tells how often a clone was seen (once, few, many) or the class of an expanded clone, and some rows leave it out.

.	.	TRBV15	TRBJ1-1	TGTGCCACCAGCAGAGGTCAGGGTTGGATTGGTACTGAAGCTTTCTTT	CATSRGQGWIGTEAFF
.	.	TRBV18	TRBJ2-4	TGTGCCAGCTCACCACCTTCTGTAGCCAAAAACATTCAGTACTTC	CASSPPSVAKNIQYF
.	.	TRBV6-1	TRBJ1-4	TGTGCCAGCAGTGATTTCCCCAGGGCGGGAGATGAAAAACTGTTTTTT	CASSDFPRAGDEKLFF
.	.	TRBV7-2	TRBJ1-6	TGTGCCAGCAGCAACAGTGAGGGTTCACCCCTCCACTTT	CASSNSEGSPLHF
.	few	TRBV2	TRBJ2-7	TGTGCCAGCAGTGAACTGGGAGGCGAGCAGTACTTC	CASSELGGEQYF
.	.	TRBV14	TRBJ2-7	TGTGCCAGCAGCCAAATACGGGGCGAGCAGTACTTC	CASSQIRGEQYF
.	.	TRBV5-1	TRBJ1-4	TGCGCCAGCAGCCCGAGAGACCTCGAGGATGAAAAACTGTTTTTT	CASSPRDLEDEKLFF
TRBD1	.	TRBV5-1	TRBJ1-4	TGCGCCAGCACCTCAGGAGGGGGCTTAAATGAAAAACTGTTTTTT	CASTSGGGLNEKLFF
TRBD2	.	TRBV9	TRBJ2-1	TGTGCCAGCAGCGTAGGGACTAGCGTCAATGAGCAGTTCTTC	CASSVGTSVNEQFF
.	few	TRBV6-1	TRBJ1-2	TGTGCCAGCAGAGAAGACAGATACTATGGCTACACCTTC	CASREDRYYGYTF
.	.	TRBV6-4	TRBJ1-2	TGTGCCAGCAGTGGAGGCTATGCGGATGGCTACACCTTC	CASSGGYADGYTF
.	.	TRBV6-5	TRBJ1-2	TGTGCCAGCAGTTGGTCAGGTGAAGAGGGCTACACCTTC	CASSWSGEEGYTF
.	.	TRBV4-3	TRBJ2-7	TGCGCCAGCAGCCAAGATTGGGCAGCCTACGAGCAGTACTTC	CASSQDWAAYEQYF
.	.	TRBV9	TRBJ1-2	TGTGCCAGCAGGGGGGGAGATAACTATGGCTACACCTTC	CASRGGDNYGYTF
.	.	TRBV5-1	TRBJ1-1	TGCGCCAGCAGCGCGTTTCCGGGGTCCGCTACTGAAGCTTTCTTT	CASSAFPGSATEAFF
TRBD1	.	TRBV3-1/TRBV3-2	TRBJ1-6	TGTGCCAGCAGCCAAAGACAGGGCGGTAATTCACCCCTCCACTTT	CASSQRQGGNSPLHF